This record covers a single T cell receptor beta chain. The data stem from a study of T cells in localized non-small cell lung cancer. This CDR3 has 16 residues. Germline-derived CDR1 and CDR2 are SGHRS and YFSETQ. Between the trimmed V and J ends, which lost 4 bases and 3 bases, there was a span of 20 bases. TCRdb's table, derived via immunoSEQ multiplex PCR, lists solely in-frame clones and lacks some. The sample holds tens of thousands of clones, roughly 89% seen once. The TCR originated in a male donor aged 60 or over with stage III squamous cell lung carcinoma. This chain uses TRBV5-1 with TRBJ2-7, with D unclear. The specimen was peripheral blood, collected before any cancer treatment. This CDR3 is CASSPPPGKGNYEQYF. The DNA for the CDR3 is TGCGCCAGCAGCCCTCCCCCAGGAAAAGGGAACTACGAGCAGTACTTC.